The sequence of this TCR beta chain was determined in a study of shared clonotypes between healthy human individuals. Study findings and constraints: Rarefaction demonstrated incomplete sorted-subset sequencing despite large depth.

CDR3 length equals 15 residues. Germline V CDR1 and CDR2: SGHDT, YYEEEE. Germline trimming cut 1 base from V and 2 bases from J; bases unmatched to any gene: 4. About this clone itself: Its antigen is still unknown.

The assay was carried out at the deep level. Some clones are missing from TCRdb's copy, which holds only in-frame ones; the method was immunoSEQ multiplex PCR. There are approximately 2,300,000 clones in the sample; less than 95% occur only once, and 0.37% lies in the top ten. The specimen was naive CD4+ T cells from PBMCs. Specified subset: CD45RA+ positively selected. The J gene is TRBJ2-3, the V gene TRBV5-6; 7 bases fit TRBD1. The sequence was collected from a man younger than 35 in good health. Some clones in this sample may be carry-over from other donors' samples. The CDR3 DNA sequence: TGTGCCAGCAGCTTGAAAGGGACAGCCACAGATACGCAGTATTTT. Translation: CASSLKGTATDTQYF.